Sequencing of this T cell receptor beta chain was carried out in a study of T cell responses to AZD1222 COVID-19 vaccine. Study-wide background: Recipients boosted at about 4 weeks or about 12 weeks are pooled.

Study observations and caveats: Repertoire sampling was restricted to post-peak T cell response timepoints. Recipients of AZD1222 seropositive at baseline numbered only 5 or 6. Clonal diversity may have been underestimated, and the donors were mostly white British, with more females than males.

TCRdb keeps only in-frame clones here, not all; method: immunoSEQ multiplex PCR. The sample records around 140,000 clones, 89% being singletons. To note about this clone: Its antigen remains unknown.

With 2 bases removed from V and 3 bases from J, the gap between germline ends came to 13 bases. This CDR3 is 15 amino acids long. Germline V lookup: CDR1 MNHEY, CDR2 SVGAGI. The chain links TRBV6-5 to TRBJ1-1, with D tentatively TRBD1 (6 bases). The receptor was derived from an adult in good health. Sequences were derived from peripheral blood, sampled on day 0 of AZD1222 vaccination. As DNA, the CDR3 is TGTGCCAGCAGTTACGACTTACGACAGGACACTGAAGCTTTCTTT. This gives the protein CASSYDLRQDTEAFF.